This T cell receptor (beta chain) was documented in a study of T-cell memory formation after mild COVID-19. V lost 5 bases, J lost 0 bases, and 14 bases lay in between. The germline V gene has CDR1 MNHEY and CDR2 SMNVEV (reference sequence). The CDR3 sequence is 16 residues long. TCRdb itself ran the 5' RACE reads through MiXCR, one entry per CDR3 protein. The sample contains approximately 400,000 distinct CDR3 sequences, approximately 19% of which appear only once. This TCR came from a man younger than 35 who had mild COVID-19 (a few samples of this study predate the infection). Cell type and time point are not known. Sequencing was carried out using PBMCs or a T cell subset sorted from them (not recorded which). This rearrangement joins TRBV27 to TRBJ2-4; no clear D gene. The CDR3 nucleotides are TGTGCCAGCAGTCCCCGCGTGATTTTAGCCAAAAACATTCAGTACTTC. This codes for CASSPRVILAKNIQYF.